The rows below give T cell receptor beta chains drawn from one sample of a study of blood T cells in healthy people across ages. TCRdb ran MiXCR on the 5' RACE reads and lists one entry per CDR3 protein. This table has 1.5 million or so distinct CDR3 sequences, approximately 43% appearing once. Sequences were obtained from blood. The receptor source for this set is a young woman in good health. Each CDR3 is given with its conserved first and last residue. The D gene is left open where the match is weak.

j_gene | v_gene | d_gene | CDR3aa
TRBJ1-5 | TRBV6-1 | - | CASSDPPPQHF
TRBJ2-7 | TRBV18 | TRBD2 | CASSARGSGAYEQYF
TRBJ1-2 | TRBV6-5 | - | CASRTRRSTNYGYTF
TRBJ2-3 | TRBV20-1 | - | CSAFRPTGTQYF
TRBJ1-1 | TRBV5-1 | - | CASSQHPEYTEAFF
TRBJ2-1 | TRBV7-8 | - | CASSLVNRAGSGEQFF
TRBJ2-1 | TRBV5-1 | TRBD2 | CASSFAGGDEQFF
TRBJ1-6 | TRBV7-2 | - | CASSIDYTGSPLHF
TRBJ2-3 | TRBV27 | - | CASSFQGTTDTQYF
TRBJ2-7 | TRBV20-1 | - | CSASVYSLSYEQYF
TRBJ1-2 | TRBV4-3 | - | CASSQALWGHGYTF
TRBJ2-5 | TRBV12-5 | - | CASGSGSETQYF
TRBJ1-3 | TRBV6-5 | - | CASGAGIPGNTIYF
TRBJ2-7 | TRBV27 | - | CASSFDGGSYEQYF
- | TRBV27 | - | CASSLSHFYEQFF